This is a list of T cell receptor beta chains from one sample in a study of blood T cell repertoires in COVID-19. Sequencing was performed with immunoSEQ multiplex PCR; in TCRdb, only in-frame clones are kept and a portion is missing. Here the sample spans more than 95,000 clones, 79% being singletons. Sequenced material: peripheral blood. These receptors were obtained from a man aged 40-49 years with active or convalescent COVID-19. Each CDR3 is given with its conserved first and last residue. The D gene is left open where the match is weak. Expanded clones get a size class; other rows say once, few or many, or leave the size out.

CDR3 length,V gene,D gene,clone size,J gene,CDR3 DNA,CDR3 protein
15,TRBV6-5,NA,NA,TRBJ2-7,TGTGCCAGCAGTTATACAACAGGGAGGGGCTACGAGCAGTACTTC,CASSYTTGRGYEQYF
14,TRBV7-2,NA,NA,TRBJ1-1,TGTGCCAGCAGCTTAAAAGGGAGGACCACTGAAGCTTTCTTT,CASSLKGRTTEAFF
12,TRBV2,NA,NA,TRBJ2-1,TGTGCCAGCAGTCGACTAGTTAGTGAGCAGTTCTTC,CASSRLVSEQFF
14,TRBV6-1,TRBD1,NA,TRBJ1-2,TGTGCCAGCAGTGACAGGGACAGGGAGAATGGCTACACCTTC,CASSDRDRENGYTF
14,TRBV2,TRBD2,NA,TRBJ2-7,TGTGCCAGCAGTTCTAGCGGCCTTTCCTACGAGCAGTACTTC,CASSSSGLSYEQYF
14,TRBV30,NA,NA,TRBJ1-5,TGTGCCTGGAGTGTATTGGAGGGAGATCAGCCCCAGCATTTT,CAWSVLEGDQPQHF
16,TRBV11-2,NA,once,TRBJ2-3,TGTGCCAGCAGCTTCCCCGCAGGGGGGTTAACAGATACGCAGTATTTT,CASSFPAGGLTDTQYF
15,TRBV5-1,TRBD1,NA,TRBJ1-1,TGCGCCAGCAGCTGGGGCGACAGGGAGAACACTGAAGCTTTCTTT,CASSWGDRENTEAFF
13,TRBV28,NA,many,TRBJ1-6,TGTGCCAGCACCGAGGTGGGTGATTCACCCCTCCACTTT,CASTEVGDSPLHF
13,TRBV30,TRBD2,once,TRBJ2-7,TGTGCCTGGCGGACTAGCGCATACTACGAGCAGTACTTC,CAWRTSAYYEQYF
14,TRBV5-1,TRBD1,NA,TRBJ2-5,TGCGCCAGCAGCTCGGGACAGGTAGAAGAGACCCAGTACTTC,CASSSGQVEETQYF
16,TRBV9,TRBD1,once,TRBJ2-2,TGTGCCAGCAGCGTAGATAGGACAGGGGGCGGCGGGGAGCTGTTTTTT,CASSVDRTGGGGELFF
14,TRBV9,NA,NA,TRBJ2-3,TGTGCCAGCAGCGCAGATGACATCACAGATACGCAGTATTTT,CASSADDITDTQYF
13,TRBV7-9,NA,NA,TRBJ1-5,TGTGCCAGCAGCTTATCGGGGTCTCAGCCCCAGCATTTT,CASSLSGSQPQHF
13,TRBV28,NA,once,TRBJ1-1,TGTGCCAGCAGGACCGGCGGCGTCTCTGTAGCTTTCTTT,CASRTGGVSVAFF
14,TRBV6-2/TRBV6-3,NA,NA,TRBJ1-6,TGTGCCAGCAGTTACGTGGGGGCCAGGTCACCCCTCCACTTT,CASSYVGARSPLHF
14,TRBV6-5,NA,many,TRBJ2-7,TGTGCCAGCAGTTACCGTCGGGTGCACTACGAGCAGTACTTC,CASSYRRVHYEQYF
15,TRBV10-3,TRBD1,NA,TRBJ2-2,TGTGCCATCAGTGGGACAGGGGGTCTCACCGGGGAGCTGTTTTTT,CAISGTGGLTGELFF
17,TRBV7-9,NA,NA,TRBJ1-6,TGTGCCAGCAGCTTCTCCCCCTCTGACAGCGCTAATTCACCCCTCCACTTT,CASSFSPSDSANSPLHF
15,TRBV6-5,TRBD1,once,TRBJ2-7,TGTGCCAGCCAGGGGGCGCAAACACGAAAGGACGAGCAGTACTTC,CASQGAQTRKDEQYF
18,TRBV28,TRBD1,NA,TRBJ2-7,TGTGCCAGCAGTTTAGAGGCCGGGTTTGACAGGGACGGGTACGAGCAGTACTTC,CASSLEAGFDRDGYEQYF
14,TRBV7-2,NA,NA,TRBJ1-1,TGTGCCAGCAGCTTAAGTCCTGAGAACGCTGAAGCTTTCTTT,CASSLSPENAEAFF
15,TRBV28,TRBD2,NA,TRBJ2-3,TGTGCCAGCAGTTCTAGCGGGGGGGCTCCAGATACGCAGTATTTT,CASSSSGGAPDTQYF
11,TRBV20-1,NA,NA,TRBJ1-1,TGCAGTGCTAGAAATGGACTTGAAGCTTTCTTT,CSARNGLEAFF
14,TRBV30,TRBD1,NA,TRBJ2-7,TGTGCCTGGATCCGGACAGGGGGCACCTACGAGCAGTACTTC,CAWIRTGGTYEQYF
16,TRBV5-1,NA,NA,TRBJ2-1,TGCGCCAGCAGCTTGGGAGTGGGGGCTAGCACCGGTGAGCAGTTCTTC,CASSLGVGASTGEQFF
19,TRBV7-3,TRBD2,NA,TRBJ2-7,TGTGCCAGCAGCTCGCACCCCGTGATGACTAGCCATAGCTCCTACGAGCAGTACTTC,CASSSHPVMTSHSSYEQYF
15,TRBV4-3,TRBD1,NA,TRBJ2-3,TGCGCCAGCAGCCACGGGACAGGGGGCACAGATACGCAGTATTTT,CASSHGTGGTDTQYF
15,TRBV10-2,NA,once,TRBJ1-5,TGCGCCAGCAGTTTGGATTTCGGGGGGGATCAGCCCCAGCATTTT,CASSLDFGGDQPQHF
15,TRBV5-1,TRBD2,NA,TRBJ2-1,TGCGCCAGCAGCTTGCCCGGAAGGGAGGGGATTGAGCAGTTCTTC,CASSLPGREGIEQFF